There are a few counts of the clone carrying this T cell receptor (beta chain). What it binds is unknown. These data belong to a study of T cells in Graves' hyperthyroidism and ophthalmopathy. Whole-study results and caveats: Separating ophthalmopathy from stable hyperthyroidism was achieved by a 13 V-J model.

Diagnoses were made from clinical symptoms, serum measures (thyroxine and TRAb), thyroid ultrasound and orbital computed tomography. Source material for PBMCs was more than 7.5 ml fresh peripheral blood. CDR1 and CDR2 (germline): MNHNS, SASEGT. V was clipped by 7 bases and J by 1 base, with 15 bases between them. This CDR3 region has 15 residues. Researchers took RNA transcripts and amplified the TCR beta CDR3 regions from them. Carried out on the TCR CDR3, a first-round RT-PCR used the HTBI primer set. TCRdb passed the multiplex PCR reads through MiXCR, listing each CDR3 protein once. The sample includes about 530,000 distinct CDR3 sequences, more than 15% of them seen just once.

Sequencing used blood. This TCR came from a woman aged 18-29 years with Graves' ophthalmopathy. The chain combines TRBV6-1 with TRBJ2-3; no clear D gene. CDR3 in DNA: TGTGCCAGCAAAGACACAGCCGCCGGCACAGATACGCAGTATTTT. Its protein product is CASKDTAAGTDTQYF.